This T cell receptor (beta chain) emerged from a study of blood T cell repertoires in COVID-19. The wider study: Both acute and convalescent COVID-19 samples were obtained from the United States, Italy and Spain. PBMCs, B-cell-depleted T cells, or T cells provided the cDNA or gDNA that made up the material.

The germline V gene has CDR1 SGHTA and CDR2 FQGNSA. This CDR3 is 17 amino acids long. The trim removed 3 bases at V and 3 bases at J, leaving 11 bases unmatched. Sequencing was performed with immunoSEQ multiplex PCR; in TCRdb, only in-frame clones are kept and a portion is missing. The table shows roughly 100,000 clones, with around 85% occurring only once. The sequence was obtained from a woman of 80 years or more with active or convalescent COVID-19. Material for sequencing was peripheral blood. This rearrangement joins TRBV7-2 to TRBJ2-3; the match to TRBD2 covers 8 bases. CDR3 nucleotide sequence: TGTGCCAGCAGCTTCAGGTTCTCCGGGAGGGCGACAGATACGCAGTATTTT. The encoded protein is CASSFRFSGRATDTQYF.